The rows below give T cell receptor beta chains drawn from one sample of a study of blood T cell repertoires in COVID-19. Sequencing was performed with immunoSEQ multiplex PCR; in TCRdb, only in-frame clones are kept and a portion is missing. The sample has hundreds of thousands of clones; 85% are singletons. Source material: PBMCs or T cells enriched from blood (not recorded which). The receptors were gathered from a woman younger than 45 who had been exposed to COVID-19. The CDR3 runs from the conserved cysteine through the conserved F or W. Fields, in order: J gene, D gene, V gene, clone size, CDR3 DNA, CDR3 protein. The D gene is left open where the match is weak. Clone size is not always given. Where it is, it says once, few, many or a class for expanded clones.

TRBJ2-3,TRBD2,TRBV5-1,NA,TGCGCCAGCAGCCTATTAGCGGGGGGCACAGATACGCAGTATTTT,CASSLLAGGTDTQYF
TRBJ1-6,NA,TRBV6-5,once,TGTGCCAGCAGTTACTCTTCGGATTCACCCCTCCACTTT,CASSYSSDSPLHF
TRBJ1-1,TRBD1,TRBV28,NA,TGTGCCAGCAGTTGGACAGGCCAAGCTTTCTTT,CASSWTGQAFF
TRBJ1-3,NA,TRBV23-1,NA,TGCGCCAGCAGTCAGAGAACGCCGGGACTTCGTTCTACTGGAAACACCATATATTTT,CASSQRTPGLRSTGNTIYF
TRBJ1-5,TRBD1,TRBV28,NA,TGTGCCAGCAGCCGGTTCGGGACAGGGGGGAATAGCAATCAGCCCCAGCATTTT,CASSRFGTGGNSNQPQHF
TRBJ2-2,TRBD2,TRBV5-1,NA,TGCGCCAGCAGCTTGGCCGGCGCGGGAGGAGGGACCGGGGAGCTGTTTTTT,CASSLAGAGGGTGELFF
TRBJ1-4,TRBD1,TRBV30,NA,TGTGCCTGGAACAGGGGGCTAGAAAAACTGTTTTTT,CAWNRGLEKLFF
TRBJ2-3,TRBD2,TRBV11-3,NA,TGTGCCAGCAGCTTAAGTCCTACTAGCGTGGATACGCAGTATTTT,CASSLSPTSVDTQYF
TRBJ1-2,TRBD1,TRBV6-5,NA,TGTGCCAGCAGTTCACCCACAGGGGGCATTAACTATGGCTACACCTTC,CASSSPTGGINYGYTF
TRBJ1-1,TRBD1,TRBV4-2,NA,TGTGCCAGCAGCCAAGAAGGGACAGGGCGGAACACTGAAGCTTTCTTT,CASSQEGTGRNTEAFF
TRBJ1-4,NA,TRBV5-1,NA,TGCGCCAGCAGCTCCCAGGGAGGGTACGAAAAACTGTTTTTT,CASSSQGGYEKLFF
TRBJ2-1,TRBD2,TRBV7-2,NA,TGTGCCAGCAGCTTTAGCGGGGTTGTAAATGAGCAGTTCTTC,CASSFSGVVNEQFF
TRBJ2-1,TRBD1,TRBV29-1,NA,TGCAGCGTCTCTGTTGGGACAGGGCATAACGAGCAGTTCTTC,CSVSVGTGHNEQFF
TRBJ2-3,NA,TRBV5-4,NA,TGTGCCAGCAGAGGCGGCGGAACCCTCACAGATACGCAGTATTTT,CASRGGGTLTDTQYF
TRBJ2-5,NA,TRBV4-3,NA,TGCGCCAGCAGCCAAGCGGGTTCAGAGACCCAGTACTTC,CASSQAGSETQYF
TRBJ2-3,TRBD2,TRBV29-1,NA,TGCAGCGTTGGGCCCGCTAGCGGGAGGACAGATACGCAGTATTTT,CSVGPASGRTDTQYF
TRBJ2-1,NA,TRBV6-6,NA,TGTGCCAGCAGTTATTTAGGGGATGAGCAGTTCTTC,CASSYLGDEQFF
TRBJ1-1,NA,TRBV27,NA,TGTGCCAGCAGTCTCCAGCCGGGCGGGGGCACTGAAGCTTTCTTT,CASSLQPGGGTEAFF
TRBJ1-5,TRBD1,TRBV24-1,NA,TGTGCCACCAGTGAGACAGGGCCTTATAGCAATCAGCCCCAGCATTTT,CATSETGPYSNQPQHF
TRBJ1-2,NA,TRBV5-1,NA,TGCGCCAGCAGCCCCCTTTCGTATGGCTACACCTTC,CASSPLSYGYTF
TRBJ1-2,TRBD1,TRBV6-5,NA,TGTGCCAGCAGTCAGGGACAGGTCTATGGCTACACCTTC,CASSQGQVYGYTF
TRBJ1-2,TRBD1,TRBV5-1,NA,TGCGCCAGCGGACAGGGACAGACCACAGGCTACACCTTC,CASGQGQTTGYTF
TRBJ2-5,NA,TRBV30,NA,TGTGCCTGGAGGAAAGGCCTAGGATTCAAGGAGGAGACCCAGTACTTC,CAWRKGLGFKEETQYF
TRBJ2-3,TRBD2,TRBV4-2,NA,TGTGCCAGCAGTCCCGCCGGGACTAGCGTTGAAGATACGCAGTATTTT,CASSPAGTSVEDTQYF
TRBJ2-7,NA,TRBV6-5,NA,TGTGCCACCTTGACAGGCGCCTACGAGCAGTACTTC,CATLTGAYEQYF
TRBJ1-1,TRBD1,TRBV5-1,NA,TGCGCCAGCAGCGCCGGGGAGACAGGGGGCAGGGCTGAAGCTTTCTTT,CASSAGETGGRAEAFF
TRBJ2-1,TRBD2,TRBV7-9,once,TGTGCCAGCAGCTTAGTAATGGGACTAGTTGGTGAGCAGTTCTTC,CASSLVMGLVGEQFF
TRBJ2-3,TRBD2,TRBV7-2,NA,TGTGCCAGCAGTGCGGGAGGGATTATAGATACGCAGTATTTT,CASSAGGIIDTQYF
TRBJ1-1,NA,TRBV28,NA,TGTGCCAGCAGTGGCACACTAACGAACACTGAAGCTTTCTTT,CASSGTLTNTEAFF
TRBJ2-2,NA,TRBV6-5,NA,TGTGCCGGCGGACTTAGGGTTTCTGGGGAGCTGTTTTTT,CAGGLRVSGELFF
TRBJ2-2,TRBD2,TRBV6-6,few,TGTGCCAGCAGTCCCCGGTTTAGTAGCGGGGGATCGAACACCGGGGAGCTGTTTTTT,CASSPRFSSGGSNTGELFF
TRBJ1-2,NA,TRBV5-1,few,TGCGCCAGCAGCCCCGCGCTCTCTAACTATGGCTACACCTTC,CASSPALSNYGYTF
TRBJ2-7,TRBD1,TRBV5-5,NA,TGTGCCAGCAGCTTGGCCCCGACAGGGGTGGGCGAGCAGTACTTC,CASSLAPTGVGEQYF
TRBJ2-7,NA,TRBV4-3,NA,TGCGCCAGCAGCCAAGATGGGGACTCGAGCTCCTACGAGCAGTACTTC,CASSQDGDSSSYEQYF
TRBJ2-1,NA,TRBV5-5,NA,TGTGCCAGCAGCTTCGATGAGGAACATTTTGAGCAGTTCTTC,CASSFDEEHFEQFF
TRBJ2-4,TRBD2,TRBV5-6,few,TGTGCCAGCAGCTTGGCGGGGGGTTCCAAAAACATTCAGTACTTC,CASSLAGGSKNIQYF
TRBJ1-2,NA,TRBV6-5,NA,TGTGCCAGCAGTTCAACAGGGTCGGGAGGCTACACCTTC,CASSSTGSGGYTF
TRBJ1-2,TRBD1,TRBV5-1,NA,TGCGCCAGCAGCGGAGGGGGCAGGGACTATGGCTACACCTTC,CASSGGGRDYGYTF
TRBJ2-1,TRBD2,TRBV7-2,once,TGTGCCAGCAGCTTACTAGCGGGGGGGATAGACAATGAGCAGTTCTTC,CASSLLAGGIDNEQFF
TRBJ2-1,TRBD2,TRBV18,NA,TGTGCCAGCTCAGGAGGACTAGCGGGACCAAACAATGAGCAGTTCTTC,CASSGGLAGPNNEQFF
TRBJ2-1,NA,TRBV7-9,NA,TGTGCCAGCAGCTTAGGGGTGAGCGGGTCGAACTACAATGAGCAGTTCTTC,CASSLGVSGSNYNEQFF
TRBJ1-2,NA,TRBV9,NA,TGTGCCAGCAGCGTAGAGGCCAGGCCTAACTATGGCTACACCTTC,CASSVEARPNYGYTF
TRBJ2-5,TRBD1,TRBV6-2/TRBV6-3,once,TGTGCCAGCAGTTACTCCGGGGACGAGGGACAGTTCCAAGAGACCCAGTACTTC,CASSYSGDEGQFQETQYF
TRBJ2-1,NA,TRBV30,NA,TGTGCCTGGAGTGGTCCGAATGAGCAGTTCTTC,CAWSGPNEQFF